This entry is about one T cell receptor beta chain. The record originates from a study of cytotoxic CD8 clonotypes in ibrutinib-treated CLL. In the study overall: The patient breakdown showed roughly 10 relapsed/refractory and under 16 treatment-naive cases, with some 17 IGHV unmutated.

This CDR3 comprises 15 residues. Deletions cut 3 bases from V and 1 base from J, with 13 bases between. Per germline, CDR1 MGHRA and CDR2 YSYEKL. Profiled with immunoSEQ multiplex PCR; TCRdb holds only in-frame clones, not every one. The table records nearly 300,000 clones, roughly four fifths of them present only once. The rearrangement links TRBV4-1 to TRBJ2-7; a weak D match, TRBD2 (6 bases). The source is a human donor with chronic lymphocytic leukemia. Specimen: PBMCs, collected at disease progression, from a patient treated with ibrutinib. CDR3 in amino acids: CASSHVLGLSYEQYF. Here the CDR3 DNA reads TGCGCCAGCAGCCATGTACTTGGACTATCCTACGAGCAGTACTTC.